Following are 26 T cell receptor beta chains from one sample sequenced in a study of vaccination and CD4 T cells after COVID-19. From the PCR reads, TCRdb called clonotypes with MiXCR, one entry per CDR3 protein. The sample lists 20,000 or so distinct CDR3 sequences, around two thirds seen once, with 0.9% to 1.2% in the top ten. The sample here was CD4+ T cells from blood, taken after SARS-CoV-2 vaccination. The receptor set was obtained from a human donor who had recovered from COVID-19.

The rearrangement links TRBV2 to TRBJ2-5; D perhaps matches TRBD1 (6 bases). This CDR3 has 13 amino acids. V was shortened by 7 bases and J by 2 bases, with 11 bases between the two germline ends. The germline CDR1 and CDR2 sequences are SNHLY and FYNNEI. DNA of the CDR3: TGTGCCAGCACACGCGACAGGCAAGAGACCCAGTACTTC. It codes for CASTRDRQETQYF.

The chain employs TRBV20-1 and TRBJ1-2, with 9 bases that match TRBD1. The V gene end was trimmed by 1 base and the J gene end by 3 bases; junction bases not matched to a gene: 9. The CDR3 is 16 amino acids. Germline V lookup: CDR1 DFQATT, CDR2 SNEGSKA (reference sequence). DNA of the CDR3: TGCAGTGCTAGAGTCCTCCTCACAGGGGGCGACTATGGCTACACCTTC. Encoded protein: CSARVLLTGGDYGYTF.

This clonotype was detected a few times. CDR3 DNA: TGTGCCAGCACCCGGACAGGGAACTATGGCTACACCTTC. Translated, it gives CASTRTGNYGYTF. The chain couples TRBV28 to TRBJ1-2; TRBD1 matches 8 bases. V lost 7 bases and J lost 2; bases outside the gene matches: 3. The CDR3 is 13 amino acids. CDR1 and CDR2 (germline): MDHEN, SYDVKM.

The rearrangement links TRBV4-2 to TRBJ2-4; TRBD2 is a possible D gene (6 bases). CDR3 length equals 14 residues. Germline CDR1 and CDR2: LGHNA and YNFKEQ. V lost 4 bases to trimming and J lost 7 bases, with 14 bases between them. The CDR3 sequence: CASSPSTSSNIQYF. DNA of the CDR3: TGTGCCAGCAGCCCCTCGACTAGTTCGAACATTCAGTACTTC.

The chain joins TRBV6-5 to TRBJ1-5, with TRBD1 matching 7 bases. The CDR3 spans 14 residues. The ends lost 4 bases at V and 2 bases at J; junction bases unmatched: 2. Germline CDR1 MNHEY, CDR2 SVGAGI. CDR3 amino acids: CASSSTGRNQPQHF. Written as DNA, the CDR3 is TGTGCCAGCAGTTCGACAGGGCGCAATCAGCCCCAGCATTTT.

The V and J genes are TRBV14 and TRBJ2-7, with 7 bases aligning to TRBD2. Germline V CDR1 and CDR2: SGHDN, FVKESK. Trimming removed 5 bases from V and 2 bases from J; junction bases left unmatched: 6. The CDR3 is 14 residues long. CDR3 sequence reads: CASSYREDPYEQYF. In DNA, the CDR3 is TGTGCCAGCAGCTATCGGGAGGATCCCTACGAGCAGTACTTC.

This clonotype came up a few times. The chain is built from TRBV12-3 or TRBV12-4 and TRBJ2-7; a weak D match, TRBD2 (5 bases). V gave up 6 bases and J gave up 2 bases, with 14 bases separating them. The CDR3 runs 14 residues. The CDR3 DNA is TGTGCCAGCAGCCCTGACATCGGGACCTACGAGCAGTACTTC. Translation gives CASSPDIGTYEQYF.

The genes are TRBV28 and TRBJ1-4; no firm D call. The germline gives CDR1 MDHEN, CDR2 SYDVKM. The CDR3 spans 14 residues. Trimming took 2 bases from V and 11 from J, leaving 15 bases between them. Written as DNA, the CDR3 is TGTGCCAGCAGTTTAAAGGCCAGTTGGTCCAAACTGTTTTTT. It is translated as CASSLKASWSKLFF.

The V and J genes are TRBV6-5 and TRBJ1-4, with D unclear. The CDR3 contains 15 residues. Deletions cut 0 bases from V and 6 bases from J, with 11 bases between. Germline V gives CDR1 MNHEY, CDR2 SVGAGI. CDR3 region: CASSYSPGEDEKLFF. DNA for the CDR3: TGTGCCAGCAGTTACTCGCCGGGTGAGGATGAAAAACTGTTTTTT.

As to this clonotype: Its ends do not fully match the called genes, so a read error is possible. The chain has TRBV6-2 or TRBV6-3 and TRBJ1-1; unclear D gene. The CDR3 runs to 13 residues. Germline V gene sequence: CDR1 MNHEY, CDR2 SVGEGT. As DNA, the CDR3 is TGTACCAGCAGTTATCTGGCGAACACTGAAGCTTTCTTT. This codes for CTSSYLANTEAFF.

Of note for this clonotype: This CDR3 is missing its conserved last phenylalanine or tryptophan, likely due to a read error. This sequence joins TRBV27 and TRBJ1-2, with a weak D call TRBD1 (6 bases). Trimming removed 1 base from V and 3 bases from J, with 6 bases in between. This CDR3 is built from 13 residues. Germline CDR1 MNHEY, CDR2 SMNVEV (reference sequence). CDR3 in amino acids: CASSLYRDYGYTS. CDR3 sequence (DNA): TGTGCCAGCAGTTTATACAGGGACTATGGCTACACCTCC.

This sequence joins TRBV6-1 and TRBJ2-1, with 12 bases fitting TRBD1. J lost 8 bases, V lost 6 bases, and 11 bases had no gene match. This CDR3 has 16 amino acids. Looked up from germline, CDR1 is MNHNS and CDR2 is SASEGT. This CDR3 is CASSPSPGQGADEQFF. The CDR3 nucleotides are TGTGCCAGCAGCCCCTCCCCGGGACAGGGGGCCGATGAGCAGTTCTTC.

This rearrangement joins TRBV19 to TRBJ1-5; D might be TRBD1 (5 bases). V lost 7 bases and J lost 9, with 13 bases in between. Per the germline V gene, CDR1 is LNHDA and CDR2 is SQIVND (reference sequence). CDR3 length: 12 amino acids. CDR3 DNA sequence: TGTGCCAGTACGGGGGACGTTCGGCCCCAGCATTTT. Protein sequence: CASTGDVRPQHF.

The chain couples TRBV28 to TRBJ2-5; TRBD1 matches at 12 bases. CDR1 is MDHEN, CDR2 SYDVKM, per germline. The CDR3 has 15 amino acids. Trimming at V came to 6 bases and at J to 4 bases, leaving 6 bases not matched to a gene. This CDR3 is CASSHGDRGLETQYF. The CDR3, as DNA: TGTGCCAGCAGCCACGGGGACAGGGGGCTAGAGACCCAGTACTTC.

This clonotype was seen more than once but under ten times. The J gene is TRBJ1-5, the V gene TRBV7-2, with D possibly matching TRBD1 (6 bases). The CDR3 is 13 amino acids. Trimming took 4 bases from V and 7 from J, leaving 11 bases between them. From germline, CDR1 is SGHTA and CDR2 FQGNSA. The CDR3 coding sequence is TGTGCCAGCAGCTCCCAACAGGGACAGCCCCAGCATTTT. Its protein is CASSSQQGQPQHF. Variable domain in full (rest from reference TRBV7-2 and TRBJ1-5): GAGVSQSPSNKVTEKGKDVELRCDPISGHTALYWYRQSLGQGLEFLIYFQGNSAPDKSGLPSDRFSAERTGGSVSTLTIQRTQQEDSAVYLCASSSQQGQPQHFGDGTRLSIL.

The chain recombines TRBV5-1 with TRBJ1-2, with TRBD1 as a possible D gene (6 bases). Germline values: CDR1 SGHRS, CDR2 YFSETQ. CDR3 size: 13 residues. V was shortened by 6 bases and J by 6 bases, with 15 bases between the two germline ends. CDR3 amino acids: CASTTGGGDGYTF. CDR3 DNA sequence: TGCGCCAGCACAACGGGGGGCGGAGATGGCTACACCTTC.

This chain joins TRBV7-3 and TRBJ2-5; D not certain. CDR3 length equals 13 residues. Between the trimmed V and J ends, which lost 5 bases and 2 bases, there was a span of 9 bases. The germline V gene encodes CDR1 SGHTA and CDR2 FQGTGA. CDR3 region: CASSVTVQETQYF. The CDR3 DNA follows: TGTGCCAGCAGCGTCACGGTACAAGAGACCCAGTACTTC. The full variable domain, its missing parts supplied by reference TRBV7-3 and TRBJ2-5, is GAGVSQTPSNKVTEKGKYVELRCDPISGHTALYWYRQSLGQGPEFLIYFQGTGAADDSGLPNDRFFAVRPEGSVSTLKIQRTERGDSAVYLCASSVTVQETQYFGPGTRLLVL.

This sequence joins TRBV20-1 and TRBJ2-1; the match to TRBD2 covers 7 bases. The CDR3 contains 14 residues. Germline CDR1 DFQATT, CDR2 SNEGSKA (reference sequence). The trim removed 6 bases at V and 6 bases at J, leaving 11 bases unmatched. The CDR3 DNA is TGCAGTGCGGCGGGGGAACATAGGCCCAATGAGCAGTTCTTC. As protein: CSAAGEHRPNEQFF.

The chain carries TRBV29-1 and TRBJ2-7; a weak D match, TRBD1 (5 bases). The CDR3 consists of 13 residues. Germline values: CDR1 SQVTM, CDR2 ANQGSEA. V was cut by 2 bases and J by 6 bases, with 14 bases left in between. The chain's CDR3 is CSVELQWGGEQYF. CDR3 sequence (DNA): TGCAGCGTTGAACTACAGTGGGGCGGCGAGCAGTACTTC.

This clonotype was recorded only once. The chain recombines TRBV28 with TRBJ1-5, with D tentatively TRBD1 (5 bases). The V gene's germline CDR1 is MDHEN and CDR2 SYDVKM. The CDR3 is 18 amino acids. V was clipped by 5 bases and J by 0 bases, with 20 bases between them. CDR3 protein: CASSPRRGGGYSNQPQHF. Here the CDR3 DNA reads TGTGCCAGCAGTCCCCGCCGGGGCGGCGGCTATAGCAATCAGCCCCAGCATTTT.

The chain employs TRBV2 and TRBJ2-3, with TRBD2 identical over 8 bases. CDR3 size: 16 residues. Per germline, CDR1 SNHLY and CDR2 FYNNEI. V shed 3 bases, J shed 2 bases, and the junction held 7 bases outside the gene matches. The CDR3 loop is CASSDRTSRYTDTQYF. CDR3 nucleotides: TGTGCCAGCAGTGACAGGACTAGCCGATACACAGATACGCAGTATTTT.

This clonotype was seen a single time. The CDR3 spells CASSRQGNTEAFF. CDR3 DNA sequence: TGTGCCAGCAGCCGACAGGGGAACACTGAAGCTTTCTTT. This rearrangement joins TRBV6-1 to TRBJ1-1; 7 bases agree with TRBD1. The CDR3 length is 13 residues. J gave up 1 base and V 6 bases, and 2 bases lay outside the gene matches. Germline V lookup: CDR1 MNHNS, CDR2 SASEGT.

V usage is TRBV12-3 or TRBV12-4 and J usage is TRBJ2-3; D might be TRBD1 or TRBD2, each matching 5 bases. This CDR3 has 15 residues. The V end was cut by 6 bases, the J end by 0 bases, with 13 bases between. The CDR3 sequence: CASSLGRTSTDTQYF. The CDR3 DNA is TGTGCCAGCAGCCTGGGGCGGACTAGCACAGATACGCAGTATTTT.

This clonotype was found a few times. This chain links TRBV27 with TRBJ2-7, with D tentatively TRBD1 or TRBD2 (6 bases each). V lost 3 bases and J 6 bases, leaving 18 bases between the germline ends. CDR1 is MNHEY, CDR2 SMNVEV, per germline (reference sequence). CDR3 length equals 15 residues. This CDR3 is CASSFRGARNGEQYF. The DNA for the CDR3 is TGTGCCAGCAGTTTTAGGGGGGCGCGAAATGGCGAGCAGTACTTC.

This clonotype was detected only a few times. The gene calls are TRBV28 and TRBJ1-6; 7 positions agree with TRBD1. Germline values: CDR1 MDHEN, CDR2 SYDVKM. V shed 7 bases, J shed 9 bases, and the junction held 6 bases outside the gene matches. The CDR3 covers 13 residues. This chain's CDR3 is CASMRGQSSPLHF. The CDR3 DNA reads as TGTGCCAGCATGAGGGGGCAAAGTTCACCCCTCCACTTT. Complete variable domain (other parts from reference TRBV28 and TRBJ1-6): DVKVTQSSRYLVKRTGEKVFLECVQDMDHENMFWYRQDPGLGLRLIYFSYDVKMKEKGDIPEGYSVSREKKERFSLILESASTNQTSMYLCASMRGQSSPLHFGNGTRLTVT.

The rearrangement joins TRBV25-1 to TRBJ2-1, with D possibly being TRBD1 (7 bases). The CDR3 covers 15 residues. V dropped 3 bases and J dropped 2 bases, with 11 bases sitting between them. Per the germline V gene, CDR1 is MGHDK and CDR2 is SYGVNS. CDR3 in amino acids: CASSERDSPYNEQFF. In DNA, the CDR3 is TGTGCCAGCAGTGAGCGGGACAGTCCCTACAATGAGCAGTTCTTC. Full variable domain (outside the CDR3, taken from reference TRBV25-1 and TRBJ2-1): EADIYQTPRYLVIGTGKKITLECSQTMGHDKMYWYQQDPGMELHLIHYSYGVNSTEKGDLSSESTVSRIRTEHFPLTLESARPSHTSQYLCASSERDSPYNEQFFGPGTRLTVL.